This T cell receptor (beta chain) was obtained from a study of neurological immune-mediated disorders. Whole-study findings and limits: Expanded clones shared no identical CDR3 amino acid sequences across subjects, which suggested private TCR-beta repertoires in all groups. Multiple sclerosis was found to have the least TCR clonal expansion, below healthy controls, and HTLV-1-associated myelopathy the most.

The CDR3 spans 16 residues. Looked up from germline, CDR1 is MNHNS and CDR2 is SASEGT. Trimming removed 2 bases from V and 3 bases from J; junction bases left unmatched: 6. Libraries used 2 million unsorted PBMCs kept frozen in RNAlater. This clonotype was seen ten or more times. The target antigen is unknown. Synthesis of cDNA was accomplished via 5'RACE employing 10-nucleotide random UMIs. TCRdb passed the 5' RACE reads through MiXCR, listing each CDR3 protein once. The table has under 85,000 distinct CDR3 sequences, around 5% seen once; the top ten hold around 5.1%. Specimen: PBMCs. The chain employs TRBV6-1 and TRBJ1-3; 8 bases fit TRBD1. The clonotype was recovered from a human donor with multiple sclerosis. The donor label of this sample is uncertain. The CDR3 reads CASSEWAGGNGNTIYF. As DNA, the CDR3 is TGTGCCAGCAGTGAATGGGCAGGGGGCAATGGAAACACCATATATTTT.